This T cell receptor beta chain is from a study of T cell changes during pregnancy in multiple sclerosis. V gave up 3 bases and J gave up 3 bases; unmatched junction bases: 7. Germline CDR1 SGDLS, CDR2 YYNGEE. This CDR3 is 16 amino acids long. Generated by immunoSEQ multiplex PCR, the TCRdb table keeps only in-frame clones and is missing some. The data show about 61,000 clones, over 90% seen once. The starting material was CD8+ T cells from peripheral blood mononuclear cells, obtained in the third trimester of pregnancy. V usage is TRBV9 and J usage is TRBJ1-2, with TRBD1 identical over 11 bases. The source of this sequence is a female donor with multiple sclerosis, enrolled in a pregnancy study. This chain's CDR3 is CASSAYGTGGDYGYTF. In nucleotides, the CDR3 is TGTGCCAGCAGCGCCTACGGGACAGGGGGTGACTATGGCTACACCTTC.